Listed below are T cell receptor beta chains from one sample, sequenced in a study of blood T cell repertoires in COVID-19. Some clones are missing from TCRdb's copy, which holds only in-frame ones; the method was immunoSEQ multiplex PCR. The sample has some 220,000 clones, less than 85% seen once; the top ten hold more than 7%. Sequences were obtained from peripheral blood. These receptors were taken from a woman in her seventies with acute or convalescent COVID-19. Each CDR3 is given with its conserved first and last residue. Fields, in order: clone size, D gene, V gene, J gene, CDR3 protein, CDR3 DNA. D genes are given only for firm matches. Part of the rows lack a size; the others show once, few, many or a class for expanded clones.

few,NA,TRBV4-1,TRBJ1-2,CASSPLWRDYGYTF,TGCGCCAGCAGCCCCCTCTGGAGAGACTATGGCTACACCTTC
NA,TRBD1,TRBV5-8,TRBJ2-1,CASSLLWTGQNEQFF,TGTGCCAGCAGCTTGCTCTGGACAGGGCAAAATGAGCAGTTCTTC
NA,NA,TRBV4-3,TRBJ2-1,CASSPDLLSYNEQFF,TGCGCCAGCAGTCCCGACTTACTCTCCTACAATGAGCAGTTCTTC
NA,TRBD2,TRBV19,TRBJ2-3,CASSTGLAGGTDTQYF,TGTGCCAGTAGCACAGGACTAGCGGGGGGCACAGATACGCAGTATTTT
NA,NA,TRBV21-1,TRBJ2-3,CASSRPYAGTGWADTQYF,TGTGCCAGCAGCAGACCGTACGCCGGGACAGGGTGGGCAGATACGCAGTATTTT
NA,TRBD1,TRBV9,TRBJ1-2,CASSASSSGGYGYTF,TGTGCCAGCAGCGCCAGCTCTTCAGGGGGCTATGGCTACACCTTC
NA,TRBD1,TRBV12-3/TRBV12-4,TRBJ1-2,CASSFGQGGGYTF,TGTGCCAGCAGTTTTGGACAGGGGGGTGGCTACACCTTC
NA,NA,TRBV7-6,TRBJ2-3,CASSLGGTSTDTQYF,TGTGCCAGCAGCTTAGGGGGGACTAGCACAGATACGCAGTATTTT
NA,TRBD1,TRBV24-1,TRBJ2-2,CATSGVTGENTGELFF,TGTGCCACCAGTGGTGTGACAGGGGAAAACACCGGGGAGCTGTTTTTT
once,NA,TRBV6-5,TRBJ2-4,CASSYTRDTLNIQYF,TGTGCCAGCAGTTACACCCGGGACACCTTAAACATTCAGTACTTC
NA,TRBD1,TRBV3-1/TRBV3-2,TRBJ1-1,CASSQDPRTGMNTEAFF,TGTGCCAGCAGCCAAGACCCCAGGACAGGGATGAACACTGAAGCTTTCTTT
NA,TRBD2,TRBV19,TRBJ2-1,CASSPGTSGGKRNEQFF,TGTGCCAGTAGTCCCGGGACTAGCGGGGGGAAACGCAATGAGCAGTTCTTC
NA,NA,TRBV27,TRBJ1-2,CASREGERGGYTF,TGTGCCAGCCGGGAGGGAGAGCGTGGTGGCTACACCTTC
NA,NA,TRBV6-5,TRBJ1-4,CASSSTGSGGEKLFF,TGTGCCAGCAGTTCCACAGGGTCGGGTGGGGAAAAACTGTTTTTT
NA,NA,TRBV6-5,TRBJ2-5,CASRRQGGETQYF,TGTGCCAGCAGAAGACAGGGAGGAGAGACCCAGTACTTC
NA,NA,TRBV6-5,TRBJ2-1,CASSALLNNEQFF,TGTGCCAGTAGCGCTCTGCTTAACAATGAGCAGTTCTTC
NA,TRBD2,TRBV5-1,TRBJ2-1,CASSFGGANEQFF,TGCGCCAGCAGCTTCGGGGGGGCGAATGAGCAGTTCTTC
few,NA,TRBV19,TRBJ2-3,CASSMTVSTDTQYF,TGTGCCAGTAGTATGACTGTGAGCACAGATACGCAGTATTTT
NA,TRBD2,TRBV18,TRBJ2-3,CASSPRLAGGTDTQYF,TGTGCCAGCTCACCCAGACTAGCGGGGGGGACAGATACGCAGTATTTT
NA,TRBD1,TRBV28,TRBJ2-1,CASSLPGTGGYNEQFF,TGTGCCAGCAGCTTACCCGGGACAGGGGGCTACAATGAGCAGTTCTTC
NA,TRBD2,TRBV6-5,TRBJ2-5,CASSYRSGGQETQYF,TGTGCCAGCAGTTACCGGAGCGGGGGGCAAGAGACCCAGTACTTC
NA,NA,TRBV13,TRBJ2-3,CATSPRNTDTQYF,TGTGCCACCAGCCCTAGGAACACAGATACGCAGTATTTT
NA,NA,TRBV7-2,TRBJ2-5,CASSSFETQYF,TGTGCCAGCAGTTCGTTCGAGACCCAGTACTTC
NA,TRBD1,TRBV7-2,TRBJ1-6,CASSSAGGNYNSPLHF,TGTGCCAGCAGCTCAGCAGGGGGCAACTATAATTCACCCCTCCACTTT
NA,TRBD2,TRBV5-1,TRBJ2-2,CASSLGGGDTGELFF,TGCGCCAGCAGCTTGGGCGGGGGAGACACCGGGGAGCTGTTTTTT
NA,TRBD2,TRBV9,TRBJ2-3,CASSVGALLAGVWDTQYF,TGTGCCAGCAGCGTAGGGGCCTTACTAGCGGGGGTTTGGGATACGCAGTATTTT
NA,NA,TRBV5-4,TRBJ1-6,CASSQDQNSPLHF,TGTGCCAGCAGCCAGGATCAAAATTCACCCCTCCACTTT
NA,NA,TRBV5-1,TRBJ2-7,CASSLEGGSTYEQYF,TGCGCCAGCAGCTTGGAAGGGGGTTCTACCTACGAGCAGTACTTC
few,NA,TRBV11-1,TRBJ2-7,CASSPSDEQYF,TGTGCCAGCAGCCCCAGCGACGAGCAGTACTTC
NA,NA,TRBV3-1/TRBV3-2,TRBJ2-2,CASSQVGLTTGELFF,TGTGCCAGCAGCCAAGTGGGACTCACCACCGGGGAGCTGTTTTTT
few,TRBD1,TRBV6-5,TRBJ1-2,CASRLQGAMYGYTF,TGTGCCAGCAGGCTACAGGGGGCAATGTATGGCTACACCTTC
NA,NA,TRBV10-3,TRBJ1-4,CAISDPVQTNEKLFF,TGTGCCATCAGTGACCCAGTTCAAACTAATGAAAAACTGTTTTTT
NA,NA,TRBV24-1,TRBJ2-3,CATSVASYSTDTQYF,TGTGCCACCAGTGTCGCCTCCTATAGCACAGATACGCAGTATTTT
NA,TRBD1,TRBV7-9,TRBJ2-5,CASSLRSGGPRSETQYF,TGTGCCAGCAGCCTTAGGTCAGGGGGCCCTCGGTCCGAGACCCAGTACTTC
NA,NA,TRBV7-9,TRBJ2-1,CASSGRQYNEQFF,TGTGCCAGCAGCGGCCGACAGTACAATGAGCAGTTCTTC
NA,NA,TRBV9,TRBJ2-2,CASSAVGASLASGGELFF,TGTGCCAGCAGCGCCGTGGGTGCCAGCTTAGCGTCGGGCGGGGAGCTGTTTTTT
NA,TRBD2,TRBV4-3,TRBJ2-1,CASSHTGLAGEQFF,TGCGCCAGCAGCCACACCGGACTAGCGGGGGAGCAGTTCTTC
NA,NA,TRBV7-6,TRBJ1-5,CASSPLTEINQPQHF,TGTGCCAGCAGCCCCCTGACAGAGATCAATCAGCCCCAGCATTTT
once,NA,TRBV4-1,TRBJ1-3,CASSQGASSFSGNTIYF,TGCGCCAGCAGCCAAGGGGCCAGTAGTTTCTCTGGAAACACCATATATTTT
NA,NA,TRBV11-2,TRBJ1-1,CASSWLNTEAFF,TGTGCCAGCAGCTGGCTGAACACTGAAGCTTTCTTT
NA,TRBD1,TRBV7-8,TRBJ2-2,CASSFRTGRVTGELFF,TGTGCCAGCAGCTTCCGGACAGGGAGAGTCACCGGGGAGCTGTTTTTT
NA,TRBD1,TRBV10-3,TRBJ1-1,CAISGYGQGRNTEAFF,TGTGCCATCAGTGGTTATGGACAGGGGCGAAACACTGAAGCTTTCTTT
NA,NA,TRBV30,TRBJ1-5,CAWSRAGDQPQHF,TGTGCCTGGAGTCGGGCAGGGGATCAGCCCCAGCATTTT
NA,NA,TRBV7-9,TRBJ2-3,CASSLDSDTQYF,TGTGCCAGCAGCTTAGACTCCGATACGCAGTATTTT
NA,NA,TRBV30,TRBJ1-6,CAWTAGSYNSPLHF,TGTGCCTGGACGGCAGGGTCCTATAATTCACCCCTCCACTTT
NA,NA,TRBV29-1,TRBJ2-3,CSVEGGARDTQYF,TGCAGCGTTGAAGGCGGGGCTCGGGATACGCAGTATTTT
NA,TRBD2,TRBV27,TRBJ2-7,CASSKTSVSYEQYF,TGTGCCAGCAGTAAGACTAGCGTCTCCTACGAGCAGTACTTC
NA,NA,TRBV18,TRBJ1-1,CASSPEDRLNTEAFF,TGTGCCAGCTCCCCGGAGGACAGATTGAACACTGAAGCTTTCTTT
NA,TRBD2,TRBV5-1,TRBJ2-5,CASSLPTSGAQNQETQYF,TGCGCCAGCAGCTTGCCGACTAGCGGGGCCCAAAATCAAGAGACCCAGTACTTC
NA,TRBD1,TRBV5-1,TRBJ2-2,CASSFETTGVTGELFF,TGCGCCAGCAGCTTTGAAACGACAGGGGTGACCGGGGAGCTGTTTTTT
NA,TRBD2,TRBV7-2,TRBJ2-3,CASSLFRRGGRDTQYF,TGTGCCAGCAGCTTATTTCGGCGGGGGGGCCGAGATACGCAGTATTTT